What follows is one TCR beta chain and its context. The sample is drawn from a study of blood T cell repertoires in COVID-19. As for the study in general: Sites across the United States, Italy and Spain contributed samples from acute and convalescent COVID-19.

Sequencing was performed with immunoSEQ multiplex PCR; in TCRdb, only in-frame clones are kept and a portion is missing. The sample records 300,000 to 350,000 clones, around 90% being singletons. This CDR3 comprises 16 residues. Looked up from germline, CDR1 is MNHEY and CDR2 is SVGAGI. With 0 bases removed from V and 0 bases from J, the gap between germline ends came to 12 bases. The chain links TRBV6-5 to TRBJ2-7; TRBD1 might be the D (6 bases). The origin of this receptor is a young man who had recovered from COVID-19. The sequenced sample was PBMCs or T cells enriched from blood (not recorded which). This CDR3 is CASSYSHRVSSYEQYF. The CDR3 nucleotides are TGTGCCAGCAGTTACTCACACAGGGTGAGCTCCTACGAGCAGTACTTC.